The 22 T cell receptor beta chains reported below all come from one sample, sequenced in a study of a mutant IDH1 vaccine in newly diagnosed glioma. TCRdb's table, derived via immunoSEQ multiplex PCR, lists solely in-frame clones and lacks some. The sample contains 77,000 or so clones, roughly four fifths of which appear only once. The sample's time point: week 47, end of study. Every vaccination contained 300 ug of the mutant IDH1 20-mer peptide and was paired with topical imiquimod. Their antigen targets remain unknown. The specimen comprised PBMCs, sampled from a glioma patient whose treatment included an IDH1 peptide vaccine. These TCRs come from a man between 40 and 49 years old with glioma.

V and J are TRBV7-3 and TRBJ2-2; D not certain. CDR3 length: 15 residues. Trimming shortened V by 1 base and J by 0 bases, and 6 bases separated the two germline ends. CDR1 SGHTA and CDR2 FQGTGA come from the germline V gene. CDR3 DNA: TGTGCCAGCAGCTTAAACAGAGCGAACACCGGGGAGCTGTTTTTT. Translated: CASSLNRANTGELFF.

The rearrangement uses TRBV7-2 and TRBJ1-2; no reliable D call. CDR1 and CDR2 from the germline V gene are SGHTA and FQGNSA. This CDR3 spans 15 amino acids. V was shortened by 5 bases and J by 0 bases, with 13 bases between the two germline ends. CDR3 residues: CASSLGSGSNYGYTF. CDR3 coding DNA: TGTGCCAGCAGCCTAGGCTCTGGCTCTAACTATGGCTACACCTTC.

The rearrangement joins TRBV7-2 to TRBJ2-1, with D hard to call. CDR3 length: 13 amino acids. V was cut by 1 base and J by 10 bases, with 11 bases left in between. Germline V gives CDR1 SGHTA, CDR2 FQGNSA. The CDR3 bases are TGTGCCAGCAGCTTAGACATCGGCCGGGAGCAGTTCTTC. It codes for CASSLDIGREQFF.

The chain carries TRBV2 and TRBJ1-6; 8 bases fit TRBD1. Germline values: CDR1 SNHLY, CDR2 FYNNEI. CDR3 size: 14 residues. The J segment lost 8 bases and the V segment lost 8 bases, leaving 8 bases of the junction unmatched. This chain's CDR3 is CASLVNRGDSPLHF. The DNA of the CDR3 is TGTGCCAGCCTGGTTAACAGGGGGGATTCACCCCTCCACTTT.

This clone was counted a single time. The chain combines TRBV21-1 with TRBJ1-5; TRBD1, the table's D call, was not compared with the DNA. TRBV21-1 is shown as a pseudogene. This CDR3 has 16 amino acids. The CDR3 reads CASSQDRQGINQPQHF. The DNA for the CDR3 is TGTGCCAGCAGCCAGGACAGGCAGGGAATCAATCAGCCCCAGCATTTT.

The count of this clone is one. The chain uses TRBV5-1 and TRBJ2-2; D not resolved. The CDR3 extends over 12 amino acids. Germline assignment: CDR1 SGHRS and CDR2 YFSETQ. The germline V and J ends were trimmed by 3 bases and 6 bases, with 6 bases remaining between them. CDR3 in amino acids: CASSSAAGELFF. In DNA, the CDR3 is TGCGCCAGCAGCTCGGCAGCCGGGGAGCTGTTTTTT.

The chain links TRBV5-6 to TRBJ2-1; TRBD1 or TRBD2 may be the D gene (5 bases each). CDR1 and CDR2 (germline): SGHDT, YYEEEE. With 4 bases removed from V and 4 bases from J, the gap between germline ends came to 9 bases. This CDR3 spans 13 amino acids. This chain's CDR3 is CASSPRGYNEQFF. The CDR3 DNA reads TGTGCCAGCAGCCCGAGGGGATACAATGAGCAGTTCTTC.

The chain couples TRBV19 to TRBJ2-6; D remains unclear. The CDR3 extends over 17 amino acids. Trimming took 6 bases from V and 0 from J, leaving 15 bases between them. Germline CDR1 is LNHDA and CDR2 is SQIVND (reference sequence). CDR3 sequence (DNA): TGTGCCAGTAGCTTAAGGCCAAGTCTCTCTGGGGCCAACGTCCTGACTTTC. This codes for CASSLRPSLSGANVLTF.

This clone was picked up many times. The chain carries TRBV18 and TRBJ2-6, with TRBD1 identical over 7 bases. Trimming at V came to 3 bases and at J to 1 base, leaving 12 bases not matched to a gene. The CDR3 has 19 amino acids. Looked up from germline, CDR1 is KGHSH and CDR2 is LQKENI. The CDR3 spells CASSPLSGTVFSGANVLTF. The CDR3 DNA is TGTGCCAGCTCACCTCTCTCCGGGACAGTTTTTTCTGGGGCCAACGTCCTGACTTTC.

The chain has TRBV25-1 and TRBJ2-3; TRBD1 is a possible D gene (6 bases). Trimming left V 0 bases short and J 5 bases short, with 21 bases between. Germline CDR1 MGHDK, CDR2 SYGVNS. CDR3 length equals 18 residues. The chain's CDR3 is CASSEYPGKWGRGDTQYF. Written as DNA, the CDR3 is TGTGCCAGCAGTGAATACCCGGGCAAATGGGGGCGAGGAGATACGCAGTATTTT.

The rearrangement uses TRBV19 and TRBJ2-3; D is unclear. CDR1 LNHDA and CDR2 SQIVND come from the germline V gene (reference sequence). Deletions cut 8 bases from V and 4 bases from J, with 13 bases between. This CDR3 has 13 amino acids. CDR3 nucleotides: TGTGCCAGTGGGAATACGTTAGCAGATACGCAGTATTTT. Protein product: CASGNTLADTQYF.

CDR3 sequence: CASSFPGQGADTIYF. CDR3 bases: TGTGCCAGCAGTTTCCCGGGACAGGGGGCTGACACCATATATTTT. V and J are TRBV28 and TRBJ1-3, with 12 bases fitting TRBD1. The CDR3 runs 15 residues. In germline, CDR1 is MDHEN, CDR2 SYDVKM. After removal of 3 bases from V and 8 bases from J, the junction contained 5 bases not matched to a gene.

This chain joins TRBV9 and TRBJ2-7; TRBD1 is a possible D gene (6 bases). Germline loops: CDR1 SGDLS, CDR2 YYNGEE. Trimming took off 1 base at V and 0 bases at J, with 8 bases between the two ends. The CDR3 consists of 14 residues. The CDR3 loop reads CASSVRQASYEQYF. CDR3 nucleotides: TGTGCCAGCAGCGTAAGACAGGCCTCCTACGAGCAGTACTTC.

This chain joins TRBV4-3 and TRBJ1-1; D not resolved. The CDR3 is made up of 13 amino acids. Germline-derived CDR1 and CDR2 are LGHNA and YSLEER. V was trimmed by 2 bases and J by 8 bases, leaving 12 bases between them. The CDR3 DNA follows: TGCGCCAGCAGCCAAAGTCGAGATCGAGAAGCTTTCTTT. Its translation is CASSQSRDREAFF.

This clone came up once. The chain employs TRBV5-1 and TRBJ2-7; 14 nucleotides agree with TRBD2. Germline V gene data show CDR1 as SGHRS and CDR2 as YFSETQ. This CDR3 has 18 residues. V gave up 6 bases and J gave up 2 bases; unmatched junction bases: 13. CDR3 coding DNA: TGCGCCAGCACTTCGGGACTAGCGGGAGAGTCCCTTACCTACGAGCAGTACTTC. Protein product: CASTSGLAGESLTYEQYF.

The chain links TRBV30 to TRBJ1-6; the D is unclear. V gave up 4 bases and J gave up 5 bases, with 15 bases separating them. The germline gives CDR1 GTSNPN, CDR2 SVGIG (reference sequence). The CDR3 loop spans 15 amino acids. The CDR3 DNA reads as TGTGCCTGGATGGGAGGGAGCGGGAATAATTCACCCCTCCACTTT. It translates to CAWMGGSGNNSPLHF.

This sequence joins TRBV4-3 and TRBJ2-1; 7 nucleotides align to TRBD2. The CDR3 is 12 amino acids. V dropped 1 base and J dropped 9; count of bases not matched to a gene: 0. CDR1 and CDR2 (germline): LGHNA, YSLEER. In DNA form, the CDR3 reads TGCGCCAGCAGCCAAGGGGGGGGTGAGCAGTTCTTC. This sequence encodes CASSQGGGEQFF.

This chain connects TRBV6-6 to TRBJ2-7; D remains unclear. The length of the CDR3 is 12 residues. CDR1 is MNHNY, CDR2 SVGAGI, per germline (reference sequence). V was cut by 5 bases and J by 9 bases, with 14 bases left in between. The CDR3 protein is CASSLHIGSQYF. Here the CDR3 DNA reads TGTGCCAGCAGTCTACACATTGGCTCGCAGTACTTC.

The chain carries TRBV28 and TRBJ1-2; D may be TRBD1 (5 bases). The ends were cut back, 7 bases at V and 4 bases at J, with 19 bases in the middle. This CDR3 is built from 15 residues. The V gene's germline CDR1 is MDHEN and CDR2 SYDVKM. CDR3 protein: CASNRNLGRFYGYTF. The CDR3 nucleotides are TGTGCCAGCAACCGAAACCTGGGACGGTTCTATGGCTACACCTTC.

The chain employs TRBV10-2 and TRBJ2-7; 8 positions agree with TRBD1. In germline, CDR1 is WSHSY, CDR2 SAAADI. Germline trimming cut 2 bases from V and 5 bases from J; bases unmatched to any gene: 5. The CDR3 consists of 14 residues. The CDR3 DNA is TGCGCCAGCAGTGAGAGGACAGGGTTCCACGAGCAGTACTTC. It encodes CASSERTGFHEQYF.

V and J are TRBV10-3 and TRBJ2-7; 10 bases map to TRBD2. Germline trimming cut 4 bases from V and 7 bases from J; bases unmatched to any gene: 10. The CDR3 runs 15 residues. CDR1 ENHRY and CDR2 SYGVKD come from the germline V gene. DNA for the CDR3: TGTGCCATCAGTGGCCCTAGCGGGAGCGATCGGGAGCAGTACTTC. Its protein product is CAISGPSGSDREQYF.

The chain uses TRBV2 and TRBJ2-3; 8 bases align to TRBD1. From germline, CDR1 is SNHLY and CDR2 FYNNEI. The CDR3 sequence is 16 residues long. The ends lost 6 bases at V and 1 base at J; junction bases unmatched: 9. CDR3 loop: CASSPFQGAGTDTQYF. The CDR3 DNA reads as TGTGCCAGCAGCCCCTTCCAGGGGGCGGGCACAGATACGCAGTATTTT. The entire variable domain, with the rest obtained from reference TRBV2 and TRBJ2-3, is as follows: EPEVTQTPSHQVTQMGQEVILRCVPISNHLYFYWYRQILGQKVEFLVSFYNNEISEKSEIFDDQFSVERPDGSNFTLKIRSTKLEDSAMYFCASSPFQGAGTDTQYFGPGTRLTVL.